This section outlines one TCR beta chain sequence together with its context. Its target is unknown. The sample originates from a study of blood T cells in healthy people across ages. Through a sample-barcoded 5' primer and a J-beta primer mix, a second PCR was run for 7 to 11 cycles. The template-switch adaptor was a 5' adaptor with 12 random nucleotides. It tagged each cDNA molecule. TCRdb ran MiXCR on the 5' RACE reads and lists one entry per CDR3 protein. In the table there are 1.5 million or so distinct CDR3 sequences, 35% to 45% of which are singletons. Trimming shortened V by 4 bases and J by 0 bases, and 10 bases separated the two germline ends. CDR3 length: 14 amino acids. CDR1 is MNHGY and CDR2 is SAAAGT in the germline V gene. Study results and limitations: A roughly linear age-dependent decrease characterized TCR beta diversity per million T cells. Estimates of diversity drawn from one million T cells were considered underestimates. The study found more naive CD4+ cells and higher diversity in long-lived than aged donors.

Sequencing was carried out using blood. This TCR was sampled from a woman under 30 in good health. The chain joins TRBV6-8 to TRBJ2-7; D gene unclear. CDR3 region: CASSCPASSYEQYF. The CDR3 region has the DNA TGTGCCAGCAGTTGTCCAGCTTCCTCCTACGAGCAGTACTTC.